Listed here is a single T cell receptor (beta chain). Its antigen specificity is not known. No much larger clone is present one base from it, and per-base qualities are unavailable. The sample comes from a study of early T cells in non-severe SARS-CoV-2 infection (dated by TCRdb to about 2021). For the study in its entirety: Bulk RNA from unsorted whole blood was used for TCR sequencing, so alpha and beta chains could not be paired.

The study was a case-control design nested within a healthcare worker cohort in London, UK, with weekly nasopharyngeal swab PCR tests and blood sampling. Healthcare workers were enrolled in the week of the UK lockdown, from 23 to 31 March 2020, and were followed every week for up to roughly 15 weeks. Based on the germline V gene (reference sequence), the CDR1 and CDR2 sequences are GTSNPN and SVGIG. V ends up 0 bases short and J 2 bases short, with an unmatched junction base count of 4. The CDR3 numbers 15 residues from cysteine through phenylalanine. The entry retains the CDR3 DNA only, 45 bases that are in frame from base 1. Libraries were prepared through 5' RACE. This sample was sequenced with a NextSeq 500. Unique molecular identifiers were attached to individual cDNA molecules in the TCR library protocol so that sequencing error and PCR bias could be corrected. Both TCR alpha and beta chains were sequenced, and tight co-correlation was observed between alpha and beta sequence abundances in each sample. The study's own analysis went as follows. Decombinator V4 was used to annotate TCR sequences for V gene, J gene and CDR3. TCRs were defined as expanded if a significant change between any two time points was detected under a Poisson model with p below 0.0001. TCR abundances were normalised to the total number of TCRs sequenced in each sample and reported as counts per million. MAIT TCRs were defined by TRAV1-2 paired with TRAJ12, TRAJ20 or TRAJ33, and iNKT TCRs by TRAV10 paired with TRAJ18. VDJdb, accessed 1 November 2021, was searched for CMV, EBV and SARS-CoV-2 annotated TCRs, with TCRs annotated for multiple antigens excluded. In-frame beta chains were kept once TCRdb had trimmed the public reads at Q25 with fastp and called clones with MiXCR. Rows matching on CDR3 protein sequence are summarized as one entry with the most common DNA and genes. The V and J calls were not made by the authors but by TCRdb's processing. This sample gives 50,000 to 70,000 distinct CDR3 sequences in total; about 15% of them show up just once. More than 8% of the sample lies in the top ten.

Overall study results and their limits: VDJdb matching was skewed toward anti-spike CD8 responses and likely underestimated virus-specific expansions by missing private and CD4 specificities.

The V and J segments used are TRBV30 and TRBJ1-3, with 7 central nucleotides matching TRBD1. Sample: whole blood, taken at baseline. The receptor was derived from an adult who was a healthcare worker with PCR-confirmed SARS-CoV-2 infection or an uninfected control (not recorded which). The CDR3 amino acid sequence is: CAWSVPRGAGNTIYF. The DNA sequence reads TGTGCCTGGAGTGTACCCAGGGGGGCTGGAAACACCATATATTTT. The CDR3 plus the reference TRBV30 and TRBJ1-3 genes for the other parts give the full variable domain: SQTIHQWPATLVQPVGSPLSLECTVEGTSNPNLYWYRQAAGRGLQLLFYSVGIGQISSEVPQNLSASRPQDRQFILSSKKLLLSDSGFYLCAWSVPRGAGNTIYFGEGSWLTVV.